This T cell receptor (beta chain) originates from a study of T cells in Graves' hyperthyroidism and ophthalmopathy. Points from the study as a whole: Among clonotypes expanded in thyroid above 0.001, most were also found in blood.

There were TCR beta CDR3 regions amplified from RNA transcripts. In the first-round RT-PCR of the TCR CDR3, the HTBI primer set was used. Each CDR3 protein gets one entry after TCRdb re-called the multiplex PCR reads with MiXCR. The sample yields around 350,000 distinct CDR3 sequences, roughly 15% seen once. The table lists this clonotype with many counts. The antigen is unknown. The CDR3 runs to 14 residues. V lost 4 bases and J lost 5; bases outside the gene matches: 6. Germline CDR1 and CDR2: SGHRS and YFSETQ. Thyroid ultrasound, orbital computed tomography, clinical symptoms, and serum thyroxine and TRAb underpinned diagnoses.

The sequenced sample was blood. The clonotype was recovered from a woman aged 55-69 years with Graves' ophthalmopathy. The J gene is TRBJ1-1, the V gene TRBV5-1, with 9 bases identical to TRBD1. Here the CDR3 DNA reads TGCGCCAGCAGCGGGGGACAGGGTGGGACTGAAGCTTTCTTT. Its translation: CASSGGQGGTEAFF.